This T cell receptor beta chain was sequenced in a study of blood T cell repertoires in COVID-19. The repertoire was sequenced with immunoSEQ multiplex PCR; TCRdb's copy has only in-frame clones and lacks some. The table lists about 120,000 clones, around four fifths of them singletons. Germline CDR1 and CDR2: MDHEN and SYDVKM. The V end was cut by 3 bases, the J end by 7 bases, with 6 bases between. CDR3 size: 11 residues. The receptor was derived from a human donor in a cohort sampled during active COVID-19. The source material was peripheral blood. V gene TRBV28 combines with J gene TRBJ2-5; no reliable D call. The CDR3 here is CASSLAVTQYF. CDR3 nucleotide sequence: TGTGCCAGCAGTTTGGCTGTGACCCAGTACTTC.